The 6 T cell receptor beta chains given below trace back to one sample, sequenced in a study of vaccination and CD4 T cells after COVID-19. Their specific antigens are unknown. Regarding treatment: approximately nine-day PBMC culture with coronavirus spike peptide pools or control peptides (ViraFEST assay). Once obtained from cultured CD4+ T cells, the DNA was sequenced using the Oncomine TCR Beta short-read assay. TCRdb analysed the PCR reads with MiXCR anew, one entry per CDR3 protein. Among about 13,000 distinct CDR3 sequences listed, under 80% were seen once. Sample: CD4+ T cells from blood, cultured in vitro. The receptor set was obtained from a human donor who had recovered from COVID-19.

The genes are TRBV11-1 and TRBJ2-7; TRBD1 aligns across 7 bases. This CDR3 region has 14 residues. Germline CDR1 reads SGHAT; CDR2 reads FQDESV (reference sequence). V gave up 3 bases and J gave up 2 bases; unmatched junction bases: 4. In DNA, the CDR3 is TGTGCCAGCAGCTTCGGGACAGAGACCTACGAGCAGTACTTC. Its translation is CASSFGTETYEQYF.

About this clonotype: A far bigger clonotype differs at one base, so this is likely a read error. The chain links TRBV7-3 to TRBJ2-7, with 8 nucleotides matching TRBD1. This CDR3 spans 13 amino acids. Germline V lookup: CDR1 SGHTA, CDR2 FQGTGA. CDR3 coding DNA: TGCGCCAGCAGCCAGGACAGGGCCTACGAGCAGTACTTC. It encodes CASSQDRAYEQYF.

V is TRBV7-2 and J is TRBJ2-2; the match to TRBD1 covers 7 bases. CDR1 and CDR2 (germline): SGHTA, FQGNSA. J was trimmed by 5 bases and V by 5 bases; bases with no gene match: 14. The CDR3 has 17 residues. CDR3 in amino acids: CASSPNRGLIQTGELFF. In nucleotides, the CDR3 is TGTGCCAGCAGCCCCAACAGGGGCCTAATTCAAACCGGGGAGCTGTTTTTT.

This clonotype occurred a few times. J is TRBJ2-2 and V is TRBV18; D is perhaps TRBD1 or TRBD2 (5 bases each). Trimming left V 5 bases short and J 0 bases short, with 10 bases between. The CDR3 has 15 amino acids. Germline-derived CDR1 and CDR2 are KGHSH and LQKENI. CDR3 nucleotides: TGTGCCAGCTCAGGGACCCAAGCGAACACCGGGGAGCTGTTTTTT. Translating it yields CASSGTQANTGELFF. Variable domain in full (rest from reference TRBV18 and TRBJ2-2): NAGVMQNPRHLVRRRGQEARLRCSPMKGHSHVYWYRQLPEEGLKFMVYLQKENIIDESGMPKERFSAEFPKEGPSILRIQQVVRGDSAAYFCASSGTQANTGELFFGEGSRLTVL.

The chain carries TRBV15 and TRBJ1-5, with D maybe TRBD1 (5 bases). CDR3 length equals 18 residues. In germline, CDR1 is LNHNV, CDR2 YYDKDF (reference sequence). The ends were cut back, 0 bases at V and 7 bases at J, with 22 bases in the middle. Written as DNA, the CDR3 is TGTGCCACCAGCAGAGATGGTGGAAGTCAGGGAAGGAGACAGCCCCAGCATTTT. Its translation is CATSRDGGSQGRRQPQHF.

For the CDR3, the DNA is TGTGCCAGTAGTATTGAGCGGCAATCCTACGAGCAGTACTTC. Its translation is CASSIERQSYEQYF. The chain is built from TRBV19 and TRBJ2-7; a weak D match, TRBD2 (5 bases). The CDR3 is made up of 14 amino acids. With 3 bases removed from V and 1 base from J, the gap between germline ends came to 10 bases. CDR1 LNHDA and CDR2 SQIVND come from the germline V gene (reference sequence).